What follows describes a single T cell receptor beta chain. V gave up 10 bases and J gave up 5 bases; unmatched junction bases: 8. This CDR3 comprises 12 residues. Germline V gene sequence: CDR1 KGHSH, CDR2 LQKENI. These data come from a study of T-cell reconstitution after alpha-beta-depleted transplantation in children. TCRbeta library preparation incorporated unique molecular identifiers. TCRdb independently ran MiXCR on the PCR reads; one entry per CDR3 protein. Among some 81,000 distinct CDR3 sequences listed, over 12% were seen once. The rearrangement links TRBV18 to TRBJ2-7, with 7 bases that match TRBD2. Sequences were derived from PBMCs, mostly from graft donor cells, sampled 180 days after TCRalphabeta/CD19-depleted stem cell transplant. The TCR originated in a male patient between 2 and 15 years old who had a stem cell transplant for acute lymphoblastic leukemia, so the T cells may come from the graft donor. The CDR3 DNA reads TGTGCCAACTCGCCTCGGGAGGACGAGCAGTACTTC. Translation gives CANSPREDEQYF.